This T cell receptor beta chain originates from a study of breast tumors, draining lymph nodes, adjacent tissues. Study conclusions and caveats: The data were judged consistent with most tumor T cells coming from lymph node and expanding in tumor.

TCRdb used MiXCR to reprocess the multiplex PCR reads, holding one entry per CDR3 protein. This sample has fewer than 250,000 distinct CDR3 sequences; approximately 30% occur once, and the top ten carry about 1.4%. Germline V gives CDR1 SGHAT, CDR2 FQNNGV. The CDR3 loop spans 13 amino acids. The V end lost 3 bases, the J end lost 2 bases, and 8 bases lay between the germline ends. On this clonotype itself: Its antigen is still unknown.

Samples came from axillary lymph nodes draining the breast cancer. Sequencing was performed on axillary lymph node tissue. The TCR sequence derives from a female donor with breast cancer. Some clones in this sample may be carry-over from other donors' samples. This chain joins TRBV11-2 and TRBJ2-7; the D gene is possibly TRBD2 (5 bases). CDR3 DNA: TGTGCCAGCAGCTTTGGGCGGGCCTACGAGCAGTACTTC. Its translation is CASSFGRAYEQYF. The full variable domain, its missing parts supplied by reference TRBV11-2 and TRBJ2-7, is EAGVAQSPRYKIIEKRQSVAFWCNPISGHATLYWYQQILGQGPKLLIQFQNNGVVDDSQLPKDRFSAERLKGVDSTLKIQPAKLEDSAVYLCASSFGRAYEQYFGPGTRLTVT.